Presented here are 10 T cell receptor beta chains from one specimen sequenced in a study of T cell responses to AZD1222 COVID-19 vaccine. Clones were read by immunoSEQ multiplex PCR, and TCRdb kept only the in-frame ones, dropping some. Here the sample spans 150,000 to 250,000 clones, 91% being singletons. Sequenced here: peripheral blood, sampled 28 days after the second AZD1222 dose. All receptors come from an adult who received the AZD1222 COVID-19 vaccine.

This chain links TRBV19 with TRBJ2-1; either TRBD1 or TRBD2 may supply D (6 bases each). The length of the CDR3 is 15 residues. V dropped 1 base and J dropped 3 bases, with 10 bases sitting between them. CDR1 LNHDA and CDR2 SQIVND come from the germline V gene (reference sequence). The CDR3: CASSIGGGGYNEQFF. In DNA, the CDR3 is TGTGCCAGTAGTATAGGAGGGGGAGGCTACAATGAGCAGTTCTTC.

The chain employs TRBV2 and TRBJ1-5, with D maybe TRBD1 (5 bases). The CDR3 has 14 residues. Germline V gives CDR1 SNHLY, CDR2 FYNNEI. V gave up 3 bases and J gave up 2 bases, with 8 bases separating them. CDR3 DNA: TGTGCCAGCAGTGACTTGACAGGCAATCAGCCCCAGCATTTT. Its translation is CASSDLTGNQPQHF.

This clone was picked up one time. The V and J genes are TRBV6-5 and TRBJ1-5; D is undetermined. This CDR3 has 14 residues. V was pared by 7 bases and J by 2 bases, with 12 bases between. Germline lookup yields CDR1 MNHEY and CDR2 SVGAGI. CDR3 loop: CASTRGMGNQPQHF. CDR3 sequence (DNA): TGTGCCAGCACCAGAGGAATGGGCAATCAGCCCCAGCATTTT.

The J gene is TRBJ2-7, the V gene TRBV3-1 (or the pseudogene TRBV3-2); 14 bases match TRBD2. V was clipped by 2 bases and J by 4 bases; unmatched bases: 13. CDR1 LGHDT and CDR2 YNNKEL come from the germline V gene (reference sequence). The CDR3 loop spans 19 amino acids. The CDR3 nucleotides are TGTGCCAGCAGCCAAAGAGCCGGGACTAGCGGGAGCCAACCTTACGAGCAGTACTTC. Protein: CASSQRAGTSGSQPYEQYF.

V and J are TRBV7-8 and TRBJ2-3, with 12 bases that match TRBD2. Germline trimming cut 5 bases from V and 5 bases from J; bases unmatched to any gene: 5. Germline assignment: CDR1 SGHVS and CDR2 FQNEAQ. The CDR3 is made up of 15 amino acids. The CDR3 DNA is TGTGCCAGCAGCAGACTAGCGGGAGCGGTAGATACGCAGTATTTT. It codes for CASSRLAGAVDTQYF.

V is TRBV30 and J is TRBJ2-1; D is uncertain. The V gene's germline CDR1 is GTSNPN and CDR2 SVGIG (reference sequence). There are 12 residues in the CDR3. V was pared by 3 bases and J by 4 bases, with 7 bases between. The CDR3 reads CAWRVVYNEQFF. DNA of the CDR3: TGTGCCTGGAGAGTAGTATACAATGAGCAGTTCTTC.

The chain has TRBV3-1 (or the pseudogene TRBV3-2) and TRBJ1-4, with D perhaps TRBD1 (5 bases). V lost 6 bases and J 2 bases, leaving 19 bases between the germline ends. Germline CDR1 reads LGHDT; CDR2 reads YNNKEL (reference sequence). This CDR3 contains 17 residues. The CDR3 nucleotides read TGTGCCAGCAGGCAGGGAAGTATGGGTGGGACTAATGAAAAACTGTTTTTT. Translating gives CASRQGSMGGTNEKLFF.

This clone was seen only a few times. Distinct nucleotide sequences in the sample also encode this CDR3. The rearrangement uses TRBV15 and TRBJ1-2, with D possibly matching TRBD1 (6 bases). The CDR3 consists of 14 residues. V was clipped by 3 bases and J by 0 bases, with 8 bases between them. Per the germline V gene, CDR1 is LNHNV and CDR2 is YYDKDF (reference sequence). The CDR3 sequence is CATSSDRSNYGYTF. In DNA, the CDR3 is TGTGCCACCAGCAGTGACAGGTCTAACTATGGCTACACCTTC.

The V and J genes are TRBV11-2 and TRBJ2-7; 7 nucleotides align to TRBD2. The CDR3 is 14 residues long. The ends lost 3 bases at V and 9 bases at J; junction bases unmatched: 11. Germline CDR1 is SGHAT and CDR2 is FQNNGV. CDR3 DNA sequence: TGTGCCAGCAGCTTGGTCCCGGGAGGAGGAGTGCAGTACTTC. Encoded protein: CASSLVPGGGVQYF.

This chain links TRBV28 with TRBJ1-1; D gene ambiguous. V lost 8 bases and J lost 7, with 11 bases in between. CDR3 size: 11 residues. Germline V gene data show CDR1 as MDHEN and CDR2 as SYDVKM. CDR3 DNA: TGTGCCAGCCGAGACGGGTTTGAAGCTTTCTTT. It encodes CASRDGFEAFF.